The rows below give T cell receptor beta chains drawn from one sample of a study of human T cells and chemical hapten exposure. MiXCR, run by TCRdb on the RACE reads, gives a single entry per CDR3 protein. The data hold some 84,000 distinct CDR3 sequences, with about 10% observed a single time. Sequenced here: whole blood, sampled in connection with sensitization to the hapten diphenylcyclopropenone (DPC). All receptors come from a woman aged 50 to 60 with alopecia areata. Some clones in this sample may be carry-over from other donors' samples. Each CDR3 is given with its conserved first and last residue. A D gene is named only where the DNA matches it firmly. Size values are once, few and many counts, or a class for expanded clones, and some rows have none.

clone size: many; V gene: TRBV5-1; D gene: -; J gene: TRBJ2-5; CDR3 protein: CASSFRSPGRETQYF; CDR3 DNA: TGCGCCAGCAGCTTTCGGTCCCCAGGGAGGGAGACCCAGTACTTC
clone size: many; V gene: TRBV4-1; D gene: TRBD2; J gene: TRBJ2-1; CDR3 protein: CASSQLILTSGGDNEQFF; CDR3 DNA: TGCGCCAGCAGCCAACTAATATTGACTAGCGGGGGGGACAATGAGCAGTTCTTC
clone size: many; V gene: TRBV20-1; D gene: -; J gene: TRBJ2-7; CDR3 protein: CSAREAGYEQYF; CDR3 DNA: TGCAGTGCTAGAGAGGCGGGGTACGAGCAGTACTTC
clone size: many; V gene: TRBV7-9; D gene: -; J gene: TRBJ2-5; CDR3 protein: CASSHPTNYATRWGGETQYF; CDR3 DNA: TGTGCCAGCAGCCATCCGACCAACTACGCGACTAGGTGGGGTGGTGAGACCCAGTACTTC
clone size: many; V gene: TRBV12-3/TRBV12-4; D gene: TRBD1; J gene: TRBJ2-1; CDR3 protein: CASSQDRVWTKTSYNEQFF; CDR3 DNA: TGTGCCAGCAGCCAGGACAGGGTTTGGACAAAAACCTCCTACAATGAGCAGTTCTTC
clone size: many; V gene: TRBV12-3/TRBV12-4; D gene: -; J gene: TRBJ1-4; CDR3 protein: CASRGRTETNEKLFF; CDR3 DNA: TGTGCCAGCAGAGGTCGGACAGAGACTAATGAAAAACTGTTTTTT
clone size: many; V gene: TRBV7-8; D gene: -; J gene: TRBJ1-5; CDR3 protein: CASSRGGEPQHF; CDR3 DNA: TGTGCCAGCAGCCGCGGCGGGGAGCCCCAGCATTTT
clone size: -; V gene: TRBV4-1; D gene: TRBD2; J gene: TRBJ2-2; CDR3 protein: CASSRGTSDTGELFF; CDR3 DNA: TGCGCCAGCAGCCGAGGGACTAGCGACACCGGGGAGCTGTTTTTT
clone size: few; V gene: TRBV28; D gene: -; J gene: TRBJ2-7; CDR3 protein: CAIAGGSYEQYF; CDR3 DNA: TGTGCCATCGCTGGGGGCTCCTACGAGCAGTACTTC
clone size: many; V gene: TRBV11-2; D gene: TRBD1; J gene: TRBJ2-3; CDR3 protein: CASSLVGRGTDTQYF; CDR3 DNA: TGTGCCAGCAGCTTAGTGGGCAGGGGGACAGATACGCAGTATTTT
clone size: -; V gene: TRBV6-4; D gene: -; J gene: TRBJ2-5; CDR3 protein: CASGTQRSTWGYQETQYF; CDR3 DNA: TGTGCCAGCGGGACACAAAGGTCGACTTGGGGCTACCAAGAGACCCAGTACTTC
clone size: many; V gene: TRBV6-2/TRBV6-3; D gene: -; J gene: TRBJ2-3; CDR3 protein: CASQEYRRADTQYF; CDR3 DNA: TGTGCCAGCCAAGAGTACCGGAGGGCAGATACGCAGTATTTT
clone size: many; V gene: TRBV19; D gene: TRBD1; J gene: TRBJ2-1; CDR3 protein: CASRSQGTEQFF; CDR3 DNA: TGTGCCAGTAGGTCACAGGGGACTGAGCAGTTCTTC
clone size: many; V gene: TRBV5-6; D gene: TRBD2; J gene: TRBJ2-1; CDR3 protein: CASSWTSGPYNEQFF; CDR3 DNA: TGTGCCAGCAGCTGGACTAGCGGACCATACAATGAGCAGTTCTTC
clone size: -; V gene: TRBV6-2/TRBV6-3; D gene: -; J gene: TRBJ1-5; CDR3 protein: CATQNGGSNQPQHF; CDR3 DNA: TGTGCCACCCAGAACGGGGGCTCCAATCAGCCCCAGCATTTT
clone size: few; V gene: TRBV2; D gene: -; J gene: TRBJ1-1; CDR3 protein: CASTEGRRTTEAFF; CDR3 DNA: TGTGCCAGCACGGAGGGACGTCGAACCACTGAAGCTTTCTTT
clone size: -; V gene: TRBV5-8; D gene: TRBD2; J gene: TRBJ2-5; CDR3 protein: CASSIGGLADPQETQYF; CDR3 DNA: TGTGCCAGCAGCATCGGAGGACTAGCGGACCCCCAAGAGACCCAGTACTTC
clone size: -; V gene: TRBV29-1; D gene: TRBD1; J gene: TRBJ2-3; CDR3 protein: CSGDRSTDTQYF; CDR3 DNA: TGCAGCGGGGACAGGAGCACAGATACGCAGTATTTT
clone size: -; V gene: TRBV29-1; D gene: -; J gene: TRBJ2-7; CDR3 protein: CSAYSRSSYEQYF; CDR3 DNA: TGCAGCGCTTACTCCAGGAGCTCCTACGAGCAGTACTTC
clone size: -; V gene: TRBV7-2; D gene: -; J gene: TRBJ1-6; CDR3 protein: CASADGRNSPLHF; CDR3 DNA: TGTGCCAGCGCGGACGGGAGAAATTCACCCCTCCACTTT
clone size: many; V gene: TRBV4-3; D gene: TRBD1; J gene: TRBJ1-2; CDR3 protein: CASSQGRDRGDYGYTF; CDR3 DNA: TGCGCCAGCAGCCAAGGCCGGGACAGGGGAGACTATGGCTACACCTTC
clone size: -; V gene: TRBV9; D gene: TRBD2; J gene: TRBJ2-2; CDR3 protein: CASSVTSETNTGELFF; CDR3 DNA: TGTGCCAGCAGCGTTACTAGCGAAACGAACACCGGGGAGCTGTTTTTT
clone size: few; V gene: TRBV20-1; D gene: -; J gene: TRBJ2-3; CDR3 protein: CSARPLHGTSTDTQYF; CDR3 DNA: TGCAGTGCTAGACCCCTCCATGGAACTAGCACAGATACGCAGTATTTT
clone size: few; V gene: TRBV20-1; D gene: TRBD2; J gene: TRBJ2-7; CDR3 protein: CSAKKGLAGDSYEQYF; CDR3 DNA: TGCAGTGCTAAAAAGGGACTAGCGGGAGACTCCTACGAGCAGTACTTC
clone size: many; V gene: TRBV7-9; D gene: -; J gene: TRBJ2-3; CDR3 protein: CASSSRDTQYF; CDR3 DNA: TGTGCCAGCAGCTCCAGAGATACGCAGTATTTT
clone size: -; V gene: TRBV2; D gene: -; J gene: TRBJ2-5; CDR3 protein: CASSDARVQETQYF; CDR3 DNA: TGTGCCAGCAGTGATGCCAGGGTCCAAGAGACCCAGTACTTC
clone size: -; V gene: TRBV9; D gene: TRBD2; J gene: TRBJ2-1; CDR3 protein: CASSLNSGSLNEQFF; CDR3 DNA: TGTGCCAGCAGCCTAAATAGCGGGAGTCTCAATGAGCAGTTCTTC
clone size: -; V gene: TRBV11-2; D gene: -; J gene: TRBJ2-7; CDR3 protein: CASSPTPGTQEYF; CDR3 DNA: TGTGCCAGCAGCCCCACTCCCGGGACTCAGGAGTACTTC
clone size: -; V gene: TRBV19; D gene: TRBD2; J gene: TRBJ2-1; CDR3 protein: CASRKSGNTYNEQFF; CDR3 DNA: TGTGCCAGTAGAAAGAGCGGGAACACCTACAATGAGCAGTTCTTC
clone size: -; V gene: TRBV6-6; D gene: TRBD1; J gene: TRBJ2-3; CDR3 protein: CASSRGTGSTDTQYF; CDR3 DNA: TGTGCCAGCAGCCGAGGGACAGGGAGCACAGATACGCAGTATTTT
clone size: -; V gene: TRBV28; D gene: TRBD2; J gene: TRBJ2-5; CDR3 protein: CASSHRTSGEETQYF; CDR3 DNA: TGTGCCAGCAGCCACAGGACTAGCGGAGAAGAGACCCAGTACTTC
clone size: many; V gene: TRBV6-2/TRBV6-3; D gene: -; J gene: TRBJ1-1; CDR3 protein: CASSIGGGRMNTEAFF; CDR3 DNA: TGTGCCAGCAGTATAGGGGGAGGCCGTATGAACACTGAAGCTTTCTTT
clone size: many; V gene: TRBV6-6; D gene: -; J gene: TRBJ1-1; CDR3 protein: CASTFAAGAASTEAFF; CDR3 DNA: TGTGCCAGCACCTTTGCGGCCGGGGCTGCGAGCACTGAAGCTTTCTTT
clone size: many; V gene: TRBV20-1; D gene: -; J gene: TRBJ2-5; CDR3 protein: CSARGGNVETQYF; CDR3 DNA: TGCAGTGCTAGAGGTGGGAACGTAGAGACCCAGTACTTC
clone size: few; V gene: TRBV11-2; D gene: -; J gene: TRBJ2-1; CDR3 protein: CASSPGPYSYNEQFF; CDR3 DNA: TGTGCCAGCAGCCCCGGACCCTACTCCTACAATGAGCAGTTCTTC
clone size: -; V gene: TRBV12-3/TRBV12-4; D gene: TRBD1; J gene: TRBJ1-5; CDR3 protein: CASSPGGTGIQPQHF; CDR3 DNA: TGTGCCAGCAGCCCCGGTGGGACAGGTATTCAGCCCCAGCATTTT
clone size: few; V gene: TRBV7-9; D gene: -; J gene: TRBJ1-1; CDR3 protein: CASSLTLVMGRRTEAFF; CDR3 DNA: TGTGCCAGCAGCTTAACCCTGGTTATGGGGCGGAGAACTGAAGCTTTCTTT
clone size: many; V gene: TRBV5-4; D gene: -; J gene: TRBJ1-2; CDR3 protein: CASSRPPAGSDGYTF; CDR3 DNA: TGTGCCAGCAGTCGCCCCCCGGCCGGCTCTGATGGCTACACCTTC
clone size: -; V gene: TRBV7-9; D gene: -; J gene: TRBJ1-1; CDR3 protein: CASSLQGIGAFF; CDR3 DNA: TGTGCCAGCAGCTTACAGGGTATAGGAGCTTTCTTT
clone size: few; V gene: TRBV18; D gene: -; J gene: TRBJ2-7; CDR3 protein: CASQQNGGTYEQYF; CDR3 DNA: TGTGCCAGCCAACAAAACGGCGGGACCTACGAGCAGTACTTC
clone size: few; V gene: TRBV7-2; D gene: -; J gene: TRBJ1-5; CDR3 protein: CASSLVLGLSNQPQHF; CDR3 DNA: TGTGCCAGCAGCTTAGTTCTAGGGCTTAGCAATCAGCCCCAGCATTTT
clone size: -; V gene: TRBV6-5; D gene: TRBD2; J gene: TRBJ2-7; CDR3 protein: CASTPRRLAGAEQYF; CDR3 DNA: TGTGCCAGCACCCCACGGCGGCTAGCGGGAGCCGAGCAGTACTTC
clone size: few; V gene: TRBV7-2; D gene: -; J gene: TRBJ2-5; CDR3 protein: CASSYAAFLAGRETQYF; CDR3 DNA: TGTGCCAGCAGCTACGCCGCGTTTTTGGCCGGGAGAGAGACCCAGTACTTC
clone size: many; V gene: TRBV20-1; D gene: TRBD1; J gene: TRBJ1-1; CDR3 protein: CSAYRDSRPFEAFF; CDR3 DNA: TGCAGTGCTTACCGGGACAGTCGGCCTTTTGAAGCTTTCTTT
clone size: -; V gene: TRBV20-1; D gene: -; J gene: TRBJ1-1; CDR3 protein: CSARDQITQGGTEAFF; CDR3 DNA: TGCAGTGCTAGAGACCAGATAACCCAGGGTGGTACTGAAGCTTTCTTT
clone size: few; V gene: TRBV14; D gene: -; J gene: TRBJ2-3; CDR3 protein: CASSESGSTDTQYF; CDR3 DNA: TGTGCCAGCAGCGAGAGCGGGAGCACAGATACGCAGTATTTT
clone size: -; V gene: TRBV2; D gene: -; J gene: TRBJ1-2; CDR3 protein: CASVRPGEYGYTF; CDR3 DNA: TGTGCCAGCGTCCGCCCAGGGGAATATGGCTACACCTTC
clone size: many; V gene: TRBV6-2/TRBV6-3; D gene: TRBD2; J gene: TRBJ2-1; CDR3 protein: CASSLAGGPYNEQFF; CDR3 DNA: TGTGCCAGCAGTTTAGCGGGAGGGCCCTACAATGAGCAGTTCTTC
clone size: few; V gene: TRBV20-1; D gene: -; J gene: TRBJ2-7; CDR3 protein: CSAPGLRGIEQYF; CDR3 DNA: TGCAGTGCTCCGGGCCTCAGGGGTATCGAGCAGTACTTC
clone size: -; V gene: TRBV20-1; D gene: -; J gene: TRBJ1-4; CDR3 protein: CSARDVRASGEKLFF; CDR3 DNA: TGCAGTGCTAGAGATGTCAGGGCTTCGGGTGAAAAACTGTTTTTT